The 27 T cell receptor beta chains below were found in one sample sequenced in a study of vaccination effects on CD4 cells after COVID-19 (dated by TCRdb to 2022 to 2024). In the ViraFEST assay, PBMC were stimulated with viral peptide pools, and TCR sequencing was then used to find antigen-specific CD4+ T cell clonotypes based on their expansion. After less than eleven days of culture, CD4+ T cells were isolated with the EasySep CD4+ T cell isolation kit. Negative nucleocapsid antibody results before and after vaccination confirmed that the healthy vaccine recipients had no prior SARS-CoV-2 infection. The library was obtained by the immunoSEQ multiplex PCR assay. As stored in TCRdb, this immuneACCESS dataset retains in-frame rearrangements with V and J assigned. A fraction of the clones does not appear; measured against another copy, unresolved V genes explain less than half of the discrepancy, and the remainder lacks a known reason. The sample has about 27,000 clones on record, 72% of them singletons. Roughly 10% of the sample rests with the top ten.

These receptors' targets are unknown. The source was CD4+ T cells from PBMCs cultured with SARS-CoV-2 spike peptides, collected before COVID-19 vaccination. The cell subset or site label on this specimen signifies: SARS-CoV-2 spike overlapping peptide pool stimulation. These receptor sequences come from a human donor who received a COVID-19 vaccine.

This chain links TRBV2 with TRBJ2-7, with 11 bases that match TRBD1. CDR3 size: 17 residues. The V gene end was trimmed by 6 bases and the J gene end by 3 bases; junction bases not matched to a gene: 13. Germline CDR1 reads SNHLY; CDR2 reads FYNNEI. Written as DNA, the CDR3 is TGTGCCAGCAGCCTTCCCCGTGCCGGGACAGGGGGCTACGAGCAGTACTTC. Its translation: CASSLPRAGTGGYEQYF.

The CDR3 protein is CASSEGFTEQYF. In nucleotides, the CDR3 is TGTGCCAGCAGTGAAGGGTTCACCGAGCAGTACTTC. V gene TRBV2 combines with J gene TRBJ2-7, with D hard to call. Trimming pared 1 base from V and 6 bases from J, leaving 7 bases between. Germline V gives CDR1 SNHLY, CDR2 FYNNEI. The CDR3 consists of 12 residues.

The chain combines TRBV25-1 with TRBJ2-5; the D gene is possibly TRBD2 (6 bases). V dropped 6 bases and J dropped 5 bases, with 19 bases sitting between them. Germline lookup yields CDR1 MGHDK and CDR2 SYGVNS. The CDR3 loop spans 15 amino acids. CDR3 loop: CASSLRTSLQETQYF. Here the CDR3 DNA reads TGTGCCAGCAGCTTGCGAACTAGCCTACAGGAGACCCAGTACTTC. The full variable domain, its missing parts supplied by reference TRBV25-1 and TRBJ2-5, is EADIYQTPRYLVIGTGKKITLECSQTMGHDKMYWYQQDPGMELHLIHYSYGVNSTEKGDLSSESTVSRIRTEHFPLTLESARPSHTSQYLCASSLRTSLQETQYFGPGTRLLVL.

CDR3 coding DNA: TGTGCCACCAGTGACCCCGACGGATACAATGAGCAGTTCTTC. This gives the protein CATSDPDGYNEQFF. This chain joins TRBV24-1 and TRBJ2-1; the D is unclear. The V end lost 4 bases, the J end lost 4 bases, and 10 bases lay between the germline ends. Germline V gene lookup returns CDR1 KGHDR and CDR2 SFDVKD. The CDR3 runs 14 residues.

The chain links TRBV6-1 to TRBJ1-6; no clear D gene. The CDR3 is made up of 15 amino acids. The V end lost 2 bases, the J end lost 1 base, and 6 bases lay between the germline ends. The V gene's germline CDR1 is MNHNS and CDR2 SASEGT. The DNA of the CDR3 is TGTGCCAGCAGTGAATGGCAATCCTATAATTCACCCCTCCACTTT. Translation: CASSEWQSYNSPLHF.

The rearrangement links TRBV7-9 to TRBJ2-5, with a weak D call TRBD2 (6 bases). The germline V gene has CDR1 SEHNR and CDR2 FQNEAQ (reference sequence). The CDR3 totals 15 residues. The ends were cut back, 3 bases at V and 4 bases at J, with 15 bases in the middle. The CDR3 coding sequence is TGTGCCAGCAGCTTTCCAGCGGCCGGGGGAGAGACCCAGTACTTC. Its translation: CASSFPAAGGETQYF.

CDR3: CAWTGTVSAGDTQYF. CDR3 sequence (DNA): TGTGCCTGGACCGGAACAGTCTCGGCAGGAGATACGCAGTATTTT. The chain carries TRBV30 and TRBJ2-3; no definite D call. The germline gives CDR1 GTSNPN, CDR2 SVGIG (reference sequence). Trimming removed 4 bases from V and 5 bases from J, with 19 bases in between. CDR3 size: 15 residues.

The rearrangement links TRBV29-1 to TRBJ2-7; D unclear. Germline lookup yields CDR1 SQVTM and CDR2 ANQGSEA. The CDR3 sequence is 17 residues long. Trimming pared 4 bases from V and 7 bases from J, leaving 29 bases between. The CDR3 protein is CSVVKAVLEPYGSEQYF. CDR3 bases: TGCAGCGTTGTGAAGGCGGTTCTAGAACCTTACGGTTCGGAGCAGTACTTC.

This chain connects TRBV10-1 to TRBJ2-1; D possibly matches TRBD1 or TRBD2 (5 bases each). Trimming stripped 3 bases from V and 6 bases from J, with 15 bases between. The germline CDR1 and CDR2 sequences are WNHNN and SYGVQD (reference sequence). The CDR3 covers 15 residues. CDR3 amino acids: CASSEGVSGSNEQFF. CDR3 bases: TGCGCCAGCAGTGAAGGGGTTTCGGGGAGCAATGAGCAGTTCTTC.

This CDR3 reads CASSQGVRREANGYTF. CDR3 bases: TGCGCCAGCAGCCAAGGAGTGAGAAGGGAGGCAAATGGCTACACCTTC. This sequence joins TRBV4-1 and TRBJ1-2; D is unclear. The CDR3 contains 16 residues. From germline, CDR1 is MGHRA and CDR2 YSYEKL. V was clipped by 1 base and J by 6 bases, with 18 bases between them.

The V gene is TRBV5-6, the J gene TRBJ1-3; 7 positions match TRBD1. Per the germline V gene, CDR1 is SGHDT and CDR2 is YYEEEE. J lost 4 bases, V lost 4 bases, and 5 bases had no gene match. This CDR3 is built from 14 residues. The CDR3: CASSPWDRGNTIYF. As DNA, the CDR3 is TGTGCCAGCAGCCCTTGGGACAGAGGAAACACCATATATTTT.

The CDR3 DNA reads TGTGCCAGCCATCCCGGCCTCTCTGGGGCCAACGTCCTGACTTTC. Translation: CASHPGLSGANVLTF. The V gene is TRBV6-5, the J gene TRBJ2-6; D remains unclear. Germline CDR1 MNHEY, CDR2 SVGAGI. CDR3 length equals 15 residues. V lost 8 bases and J 0 bases, leaving 11 bases between the germline ends.

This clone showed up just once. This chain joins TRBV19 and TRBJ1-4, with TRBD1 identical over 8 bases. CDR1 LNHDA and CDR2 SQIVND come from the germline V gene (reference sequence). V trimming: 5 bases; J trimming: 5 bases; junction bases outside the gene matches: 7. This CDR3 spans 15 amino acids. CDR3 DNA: TGTGCCAGTAGTCCGCGGACAGGGACAAATGAAAAACTGTTTTTT. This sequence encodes CASSPRTGTNEKLFF.

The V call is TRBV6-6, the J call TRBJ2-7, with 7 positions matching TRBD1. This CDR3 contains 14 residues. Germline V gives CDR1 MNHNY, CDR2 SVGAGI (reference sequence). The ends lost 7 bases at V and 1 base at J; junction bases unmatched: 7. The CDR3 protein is CASNEDRTSYEQYF. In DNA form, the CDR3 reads TGTGCCAGCAACGAGGACAGGACGTCCTACGAGCAGTACTTC.

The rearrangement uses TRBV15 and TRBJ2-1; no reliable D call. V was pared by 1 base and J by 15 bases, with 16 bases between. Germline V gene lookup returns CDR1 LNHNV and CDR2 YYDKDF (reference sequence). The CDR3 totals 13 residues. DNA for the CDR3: TGTGCCACCAGCAGAGTTAGTCCTCGTCGGGCGTTCTTC. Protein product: CATSRVSPRRAFF.

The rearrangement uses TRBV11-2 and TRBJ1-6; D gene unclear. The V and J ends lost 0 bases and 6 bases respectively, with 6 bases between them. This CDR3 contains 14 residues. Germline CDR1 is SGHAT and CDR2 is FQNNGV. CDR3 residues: CASSLDWGNSPLHF. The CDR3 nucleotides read TGTGCCAGCAGCTTAGACTGGGGTAATTCACCCCTCCACTTT.

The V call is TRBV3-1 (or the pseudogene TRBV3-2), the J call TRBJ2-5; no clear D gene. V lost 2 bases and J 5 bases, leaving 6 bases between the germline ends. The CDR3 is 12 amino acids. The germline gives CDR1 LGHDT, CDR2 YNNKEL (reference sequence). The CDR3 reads CASSQLLETQYF. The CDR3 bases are TGTGCCAGCAGCCAACTTTTGGAGACCCAGTACTTC.

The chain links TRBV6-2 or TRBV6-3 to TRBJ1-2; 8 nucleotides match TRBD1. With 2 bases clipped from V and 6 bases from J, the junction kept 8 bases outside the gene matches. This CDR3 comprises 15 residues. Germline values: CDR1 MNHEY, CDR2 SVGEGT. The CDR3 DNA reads TGTGCCAGCAGTTACCCACAAATGACAGGGGATGGCTACACCTTC. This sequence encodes CASSYPQMTGDGYTF.

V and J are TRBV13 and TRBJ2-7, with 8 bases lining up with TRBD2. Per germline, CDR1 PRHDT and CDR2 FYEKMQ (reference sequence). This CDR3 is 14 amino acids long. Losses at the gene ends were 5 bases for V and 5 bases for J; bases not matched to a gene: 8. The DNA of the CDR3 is TGTGCCAGCAGCCCAGGACTAGCCCACCACGAGCAGTACTTC. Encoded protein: CASSPGLAHHEQYF. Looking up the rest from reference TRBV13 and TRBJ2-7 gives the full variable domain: AAGVIQSPRHLIKEKRETATLKCYPIPRHDTVYWYQQGPGQDPQFLISFYEKMQSDKGSIPDRFSAQQFSDYHSELNMSSLELGDSALYFCASSPGLAHHEQYFGPGTRLTVT.

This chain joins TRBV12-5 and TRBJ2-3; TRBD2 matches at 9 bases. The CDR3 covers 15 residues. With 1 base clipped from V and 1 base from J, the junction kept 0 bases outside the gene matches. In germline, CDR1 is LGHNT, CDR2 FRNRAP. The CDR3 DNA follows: TGTGCTAGTGGTTTGGGACTAGCGGGCACAGATACGCAGTATTTT. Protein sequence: CASGLGLAGTDTQYF.

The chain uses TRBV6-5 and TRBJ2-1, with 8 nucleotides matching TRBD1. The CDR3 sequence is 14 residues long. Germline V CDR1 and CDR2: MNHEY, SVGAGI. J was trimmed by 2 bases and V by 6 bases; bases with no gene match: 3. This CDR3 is CASSQDRAYNEQFF. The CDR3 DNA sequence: TGTGCCAGCAGCCAGGACAGGGCCTACAATGAGCAGTTCTTC.

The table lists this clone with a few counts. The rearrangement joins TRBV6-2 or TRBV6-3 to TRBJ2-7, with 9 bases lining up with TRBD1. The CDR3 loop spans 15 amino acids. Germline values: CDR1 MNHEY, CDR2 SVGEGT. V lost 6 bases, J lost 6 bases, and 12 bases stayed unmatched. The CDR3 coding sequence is TGTGCCAGCAGCTCAACAGGGGGCGGAGGTGGCGAGCAGTACTTC. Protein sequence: CASSSTGGGGGEQYF.

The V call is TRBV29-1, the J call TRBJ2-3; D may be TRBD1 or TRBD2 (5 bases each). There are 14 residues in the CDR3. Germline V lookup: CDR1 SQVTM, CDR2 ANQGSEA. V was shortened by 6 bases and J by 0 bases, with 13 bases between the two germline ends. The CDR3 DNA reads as TGCAGCGTGAGTGATGGGGGTAGCACAGATACGCAGTATTTT. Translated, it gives CSVSDGGSTDTQYF.

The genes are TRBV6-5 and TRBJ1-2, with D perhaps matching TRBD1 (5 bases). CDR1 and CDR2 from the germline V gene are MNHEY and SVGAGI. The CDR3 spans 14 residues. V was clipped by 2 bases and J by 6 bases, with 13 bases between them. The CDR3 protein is CASSYQGRVDGYTF. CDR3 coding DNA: TGTGCCAGCAGTTACCAGGGCAGGGTTGATGGCTACACCTTC.

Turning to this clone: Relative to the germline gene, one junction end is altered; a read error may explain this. CDR3 sequence (DNA): TGTGCCACCAGCGCCCGGGACTTGGCTTACACTGAGCAGTTCTTC. Translated: CATSARDLAYTEQFF. V usage is TRBV15 and J usage is TRBJ2-1; weak D call: TRBD2 (6 bases). The CDR3 has 15 amino acids. The germline V gene has CDR1 LNHNV and CDR2 YYDKDF (reference sequence).

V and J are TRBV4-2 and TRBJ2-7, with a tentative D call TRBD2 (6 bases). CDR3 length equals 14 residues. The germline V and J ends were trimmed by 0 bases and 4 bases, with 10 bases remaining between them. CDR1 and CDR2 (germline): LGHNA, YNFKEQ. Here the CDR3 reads CASSQERLAYEQYF. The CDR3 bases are TGTGCCAGCAGCCAAGAACGCCTAGCGTACGAGCAGTACTTC.

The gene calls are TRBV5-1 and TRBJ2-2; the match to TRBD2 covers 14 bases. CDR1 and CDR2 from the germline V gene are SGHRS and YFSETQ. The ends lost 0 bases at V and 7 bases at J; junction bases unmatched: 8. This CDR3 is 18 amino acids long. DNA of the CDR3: TGCGCCAGCAGCTTGGCCCCCGGGACTAGCGGGAGTAACGGGGAGCTGTTTTTT. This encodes CASSLAPGTSGSNGELFF.